This TCR beta chain was sequenced during a study of cytomegalovirus exposure and HLA in healthy donors (dated 2017 in TCRdb). Regarding the study in general: An earlier analysis of roughly 630 of the donors reported 276 Gb of sequence data and 100 million to 130 million unique TCR beta sequences from 150 million to 200 million T cells. Using immunosequencing, the study profiled T cell repertoires from around 680 subjects and related those repertoires to cytomegalovirus serostatus. The number of typed donors differed by locus: roughly 629-640 for A, B, C, DRB1 and DQB1; 500 to 550 for DQA1; approximately 610 for DPA1; and some 450 for DPB1. Along with the 666-subject first cohort, a separate validation cohort of 120 different subjects was used. Across some 400 genotyped donors of the cohort, an average of about 200,000 unique TCR beta nucleotide sequences per donor were sequenced, and approximately 19% of those sequences were non-productive. An early release that covered 640 HLA-typed donors contained 300 to 350 gigabases of sequencing data and roughly 84 million unique TCR sequences. Because of strong linkage in the cohort, four to six DR-DQ haplotypes were treated as single units for association and clustering. HLA typing included class I and class II loci at four-digit resolution. Donor age, sex, ethnicity and CMV serostatus were compiled alongside the repertoire data. Every discovery cohort repertoire had been produced on one sequencing platform. Genome-wide SNP genotypes for about 65% of the roughly 670 donors were used in a later genetic analysis, which treated that subset as a discovery cohort. An earlier analysis of around 540 of the donors applied high-throughput TCR beta sequencing to assess whether each TCR beta V gene segment acted as functional or pseudogenic. High-throughput TCR immunosequencing, statistical association of individual TCRs with disease status, and machine learning were combined to predict cytomegalovirus infection status. A later analysis re-analyzed previously published TCR beta repertoires from roughly 600 donors and added high-resolution HLA genotyping to study TCR occurrence patterns. Of the roughly 400 genotyped donors, about 80% fell in the genetic ancestry cluster associated with self-reported Caucasian donors. The study aimed to test whether cataloging public T cell receptors could reveal signatures of past pathogen exposure. Rather than using new phenotypic data, the later analysis identified candidate immune exposures from TCR beta sequences and from how often those sequences occurred across donors. What the authors observed across the whole study: In an earlier analysis of approximately 590 of the donors, most TCR beta V segments appeared in productive rearrangements about 87% or about 30% of the time, broadly matching IMGT annotations. According to the authors, the approach could potentially be generalized to other disease states and immunological phenotypes. Several of the top co-occurrence clusters appeared to be linked to parvovirus B19, influenza, CMV and Epstein-Barr virus, according to a later analysis. A later analysis associated 15,000 to 20,000 TCR beta sequences with specific HLA alleles at a false discovery rate of 0.05. A further reported finding was that TCR beta sequences accurately predicted the HLA-A and HLA-B alleles for most subjects in the first cohort. In a later analysis, TCR association rates were found to vary across HLA loci, with the most associated TCRs seen for DRB1 alleles and the fewest for HLA-C alleles. The sequencing pipeline was judged likely to have produced a cluster of highly shared sequence variants as a technical artifact. The classifier was reported to diagnose cytomegalovirus status with high specificity and sensitivity in both the original cohort and the validation cohort. This cohort had only TCR beta chains sequenced, and the lack of alpha or paired-chain data limited which features could be detected. An association between a missense DCLRE1C variant and V-gene and J-gene trimming of TCR beta chains was found in a later genetic analysis and replicated in an independent cohort. Some IMGT-functional V segments, including TRBV6-2 and TRBV6-3, could not be told apart with the 87-base-pair reads, so those segments were excluded. In vitro tests confirmed that a few of the cytomegalovirus-associated TCR beta chains recognize cytomegalovirus antigens. In a later genetic analysis, fewer N-insertions in productive TCRs were reported among donors in an Asian-associated ancestry cluster than the roughly 640-donor mean. According to a later analysis, most CMV-associated TCR beta chains appeared to be HLA-restricted, and the HLA associations seemed to be driven largely by CMV exposure. Because HLA typing was unavailable for some donors at each locus, only the typed subset was used in association tests. The earlier analysis of fewer than 750 of the donors excluded roughly 17 rarely observed V segments, including chromosome 9 orphons, because counts were too low. Sequencing depth was assumed to be roughly uniform across donors in the presence/absence analyses, though that assumption may not hold. In a later analysis, HLA-associated TCR beta chains showed more clonal expansion and lower generation probabilities than non-associated chains that were equally common. The study listed over 150 TCR beta chains as associated with cytomegalovirus. Immune exposure information for the cohort was limited to CMV serostatus. When HLA alleles, especially DR and DQ, strongly co-occurred, TCR associations were difficult to assign to individual alleles. Linkage disequilibrium might explain the correlated functional status among segregating V segments, but an unknown experimental factor could not be ruled out. Most TCR sequences were seen in very few donors, while some public TCRs were found in many individuals.

The library was obtained by the immunoSEQ multiplex PCR assay. For the multiplex PCR, a mixture combining 60 forward primers for TCR Vbeta segments and 13 reverse primers for TCR Jbeta segments was used. The CDR3 region of rearranged TCR beta genes was amplified from genomic DNA with a multiplex PCR assay. The Illumina HiSeq System was used to sequence the amplified TCR beta libraries as 87-base-pair reads. On the study's bioinformatics: A later analysis tallied 75 million to 95 million unique TCR beta chains across the 610 or so repertoires, and approximately 12 million of those chains were shared by two or more donors. Raw reads were error-corrected and collapsed into unique sequences with a nearest-neighbor algorithm that merged closely related sequences to remove PCR and sequencing errors. CDR3 sequences were aligned to IMGT reference sequences to assign V, D and J gene segments. For a sequence to be retained, at least a six-nucleotide match to both a V gene segment and a J gene segment was required. A rearrangement counted as productive if the CDR3 had no stop codons and remained in frame with V and J, and every other rearrangement counted as non-productive. Following IMGT convention, CDR3 was defined as the stretch from the second conserved V-encoded cysteine up to the conserved J-encoded phenylalanine. The earlier analysis of 550 to 650 of the donors excluded any sequence lacking an unambiguous match to a single V gene segment. In an earlier analysis of almost 600 of the donors, a V segment was called functional when productive rearrangements were above 56.7%, and segregating when the standard deviation between donors exceeded 5%. A statistical classification framework was built to diagnose cytomegalovirus status from the catalog of TCR beta chain sequences. V and J gene assignment, in a later analysis, came from comparing TCR nucleotide sequences with IMGT/GENE-DB human TR gene sequences. The TCRdist pipeline was used in a later analysis to assign CDR3 sequences and most-parsimonious VDJ recombination scenarios. In a later analysis, every TCR beta chain was defined by the combination of its CDR3 amino acid sequence and its V-gene family, and reads without a unique V-gene family were dropped. In a later analysis, 500 to 650 highly shared, low-generation-probability nucleotide sequences were removed to address suspected cross-contamination and a sequencing artifact. For each public chain, a later analysis derived a clonal expansion index from normalized ranks of inferred template counts within each repertoire. Generation probabilities in a later analysis came from a VDJ recombination model fitted to out-of-frame rearrangements, and those results were checked against IGoR. Hypergeometric tests were used in a later analysis to score TCR-TCR, TCR-HLA and TCR-CMV co-occurrence, with a repertoire-size bias correction applied to the TCR pairs. False discovery rates were estimated in a later analysis by permuting HLA or CMV assignments 20 times. A later analysis grouped co-occurring TCRs with DBSCAN, adding TCRdist sequence similarity when clustering within HLA-allele-positive subsets. Repertoires with fewer than 30,000 or more than 120,000 public chains, plus five repertoires with anomalous nucleotide sharing, were excluded from co-occurrence clustering. TCRdb holds this immuneACCESS table with in-frame rearrangements only. Some clones are missing; in checked studies, unresolved V genes explain under half, and the rest has no known cause. D and trimming were read from the DNA, whereas the V and J calls and clone size are those reported in that table. Counted in this sample were roughly 100,000 clones; approximately 66% of them appeared once. In total, the top ten clones hold around 3.5% of the sample.

This clone occurred once. The antigen this receptor binds is unknown. The junction departs from germline at one end; a sequencing error may be responsible. In total, approximately 690 healthy bone marrow donors made up the cohort. At the time of sampling, all cohort members were nominally healthy, though unrecorded immune exposures were likely present. The donor tested CMV seronegative and was one of the 352 seronegative cohort members. A peripheral blood sample was collected from each donor, and TCR beta sequencing was performed on peripheral blood mononuclear cells. Genomic DNA was extracted from the blood cell samples with the Qiagen DNeasy Blood Extraction Kit. Including cysteine and phenylalanine, the CDR3 has 14 amino acids. This entry keeps only the CDR3 DNA: 42 bases, framed from base 1. Reading the germline V gene gives CDR1 SGHVS and CDR2 FNYEAQ.

The receptor chain draws on TRBV7-6 and TRBJ2-7; 8 junctional bases match TRBD1. The sequenced sample consisted of PBMCs. The sequence was collected from a woman between 45 and 60 years old in good health and CMV-seronegative. The DNA is TGTGCCAGCAGCTTAGTACAGGGGGACCACGAGCGGTACTTC. Its amino acids are CASSLVQGDHERYF.